This TCR beta chain was recorded in a study of blood T cell repertoires in COVID-19 (TCRdb year 2020). Broadly, across the study: Samples covering the acute and convalescent phases of COVID-19 were provided by collaborators in the United States, Italy and Spain. The material from the prospective study consisted of cDNA or gDNA derived from T cells, B-cell-depleted T cells, or PBMCs. The dataset comprised deeply sampled blood TCRbeta repertoires from subjects exposed to, actively infected with, or recovered from COVID-19. The repertoires were made available in a free public database intended to serve as a resource for research on the immune response to SARS-CoV-2. Samples came from the ongoing ImmuneRACE study (first 160 participants) plus 1,254 subjects from 6 global collaborators. Nearly every sample came with metadata listing a de-identified subject ID, COVID-19 status, age in years and sex. Where available, HLA class I and class II types were obtained from metadata supplied by the sample provider rather than from assay-based typing.

The germline V gene yields KGHSH for CDR1 and LQKENI for CDR2. Including cysteine and phenylalanine, the CDR3 has 14 amino acids. The only DNA kept is the CDR3, 42 bases in frame from the first base. Germline trimming amounts to 3 bases on V and 7 bases on J, with 3 as the count of junction bases outside the gene matches. A note on this clone: The antigen it recognizes is unknown. No base quality information exists; no much larger clone differs at one position.

What the authors observed across the whole study: How much clinical and demographic metadata was included differed by source and by participant, and the metadata was provided uncurated.

Participants in the prospective study were enrolled through a virtual design, were aged about 18 to 90 years, and lived in approximately 25 United States geographic areas. In the prospective study, participants were assigned to cohorts based on the clinical history participants reported in a screening survey and a study questionnaire. Mobile phlebotomists in the prospective study collected whole blood, serum and a nasopharyngeal or oropharyngeal swab from every participant. Participants in the prospective study had the option to provide additional blood draws and questionnaires over a roughly 2-month period. Blood samples from the prospective study were shipped frozen or at room temperature prior to DNA extraction. TCRbeta CDR3 regions were amplified from genomic DNA using the immunoSEQ Assay, a bias-controlled multiplex PCR. In the original analysis: The number of nucleated cells in each sample was estimated from the amplification of reference gene primers within the assay. Sequence reads were collapsed and filtered to measure the absolute abundance of every unique TCRbeta CDR3 rearrangement. For each sample, productive Simpson clonality was calculated as the square root of Simpson's diversity index over productive rearrangements. In TCRdb, the immuneACCESS table is reduced to in-frame sequences with V and J assigned. These tables do not hold every clone; where another copy was compared, an unresolved V gene accounts for under half, and the others remain unexplained. The V and J calls and clone size were taken over from that table, and D and trimming were inferred from the DNA. The table for this sample lists hundreds of thousands of clones; over 85% of them were counted only once. The ten largest clones capture roughly 4% of the sample.

The sequence was obtained from a woman aged 25 to 39 with acute COVID-19. The sample comprised PBMCs or T cells enriched from blood (not recorded which). The chain is made from TRBV18 and TRBJ1-4, with TRBD1 identical over 9 junction bases. The CDR3 region: CASSPGQGGEKLFF. The nucleotide sequence is given as TGTGCCAGCTCACCGGGACAGGGTGGTGAAAAACTGTTTTTT.